What follows describes a single T cell receptor (beta chain). As yet, its antigen is unknown. The data belong to a study of graft-versus-host responses after intestinal transplantation. Sequenced by immunoSEQ multiplex PCR; TCRdb stores in-frame clones only, minus some. Here the sample spans 90,000 to 120,000 clones, 80% to 90% being singletons. The CDR3 loop spans 14 amino acids. Germline CDR1 is MGHRA and CDR2 is YSYEKL. V lost 3 bases and J 2 bases, leaving 8 bases between the germline ends. The sample here was unstimulated CD4+ T cells sorted from spleen or lymph node cells, taken before transplant. The receptor comes from a human donor who was the organ donor for an intestinal transplant. The rearrangement joins TRBV4-1 to TRBJ1-5; D unclear. CDR3 coding DNA: TGCGCCAGCAGCCACCGTACCGGCAATCAGCCCCAGCATTTT. Translation gives CASSHRTGNQPQHF.